A single sample gave rise to the 30 T cell receptor beta chains below, sequenced in a study of beta chain features in type 1 diabetes. All of the isolated RNA was reverse transcribed, so expressed TCRB transcripts were sequenced. The method was immunoSEQ multiplex PCR; TCRdb's version includes in-frame clones alone and lacks a portion of them. The table has approximately 470,000 clones, 25% to 35% seen once; the top ten hold more than 0.055%. Sequencing used naive CD4+ T cells from blood. These receptors all stem from a man between 18 and 29 years old in good health.

This rearrangement joins TRBV7-2 to TRBJ2-3, with TRBD2 identical over 8 bases. V shed 6 bases and J 9 bases; nucleotides not matched to a gene: 11. The germline V gene has CDR1 SGHTA and CDR2 FQGNSA. This CDR3 is built from 14 residues. The CDR3 DNA follows: TGTGCCAGCAGTTTAACTAGCGGACAGAACACGCAGTATTTT. This codes for CASSLTSGQNTQYF.

The rearrangement links TRBV9 to TRBJ1-1; D possibly corresponds to TRBD1 (5 bases). The germline V gene has CDR1 SGDLS and CDR2 YYNGEE. V lost 0 bases and J 5 bases, leaving 11 bases between the germline ends. This CDR3 has 14 residues. CDR3 coding DNA: TGTGCCAGCAGCGTAGATGGGGGAACAACTGAAGCTTTCTTT. Translated, it gives CASSVDGGTTEAFF.

The chain employs TRBV7-8 and TRBJ2-1; 13 positions match TRBD2. CDR1 SGHVS and CDR2 FQNEAQ come from the germline V gene. The CDR3 contains 16 residues. With 5 bases clipped from V and 6 bases from J, the junction kept 7 bases outside the gene matches. The CDR3 DNA reads TGTGCCAGCAGCCTTACACTAGCGGGAGGGATCAATGAGCAGTTCTTC. Its protein is CASSLTLAGGINEQFF.

The CDR3 sequence: CSVEAGVPPYGYTF. The CDR3 DNA follows: TGCAGCGTTGAAGCAGGGGTCCCTCCCTATGGCTACACCTTC. The genes are TRBV29-1 and TRBJ1-2; perhaps TRBD1 as D (6 bases). The V end was cut by 1 base, the J end by 4 bases, with 13 bases between. This CDR3 has 14 residues. The germline gives CDR1 SQVTM, CDR2 ANQGSEA. The entire variable domain, with the rest obtained from reference TRBV29-1 and TRBJ1-2, is as follows: SAVISQKPSRDICQRGTSLTIQCQVDSQVTMMFWYRQQPGQSLTLIATANQGSEATYESGFVIDKFPISRPNLTFSTLTVSNMSPEDSSIYLCSVEAGVPPYGYTFGSGTRLTVV.

This clone was found a few times. V and J are TRBV10-3 and TRBJ2-7, with D possibly matching TRBD1 (6 bases). Between the trimmed V and J ends, which lost 0 bases and 6 bases, there was a span of 15 bases. CDR3 length equals 15 residues. Germline-derived CDR1 and CDR2 are ENHRY and SYGVKD. CDR3 in amino acids: CAISESQGIWGEQYF. CDR3 in DNA: TGTGCCATCAGTGAGTCACAGGGAATCTGGGGCGAGCAGTACTTC.

This clone has a single count. V is TRBV27 and J is TRBJ2-7; perhaps D is TRBD1 or TRBD2 (5 bases each). From germline, CDR1 is MNHEY and CDR2 SMNVEV (reference sequence). V lost 7 bases, J lost 2 bases, and 18 bases lay in between. The CDR3 loop spans 15 amino acids. The CDR3 sequence: CASKGRFPFAYEQYF. CDR3 DNA: TGTGCCAGCAAGGGACGGTTCCCTTTCGCCTACGAGCAGTACTTC.

The chain carries TRBV9 and TRBJ2-3; D ambiguous. The CDR3 extends over 13 amino acids. V was shortened by 3 bases and J by 2 bases, with 7 bases between the two germline ends. Germline CDR1 is SGDLS and CDR2 is YYNGEE. CDR3 region: CASSATNTDTQYF. The CDR3 DNA reads TGTGCCAGCAGCGCTACGAACACAGATACGCAGTATTTT.

This chain connects TRBV7-9 to TRBJ2-3; D ambiguous. Germline V gene data show CDR1 as SEHNR and CDR2 as FQNEAQ (reference sequence). The germline V and J ends were trimmed by 5 bases and 0 bases, with 12 bases remaining between them. The CDR3 is 15 amino acids. CDR3 in amino acids: CASSPRAESTDTQYF. The CDR3 DNA reads as TGTGCCAGCAGCCCCCGTGCGGAGAGCACAGATACGCAGTATTTT.

The chain links TRBV7-9 to TRBJ2-3; D may correspond to TRBD1 or TRBD2 (5 bases each). V lost 8 bases to trimming and J lost 7 bases, with 19 bases between them. This CDR3 spans 14 amino acids. Per germline, CDR1 SEHNR and CDR2 FQNEAQ (reference sequence). The CDR3 DNA reads TGTGCCAGCCGGAGAGGGGAAGGAGCGCATACGCAGTATTTT. Residues: CASRRGEGAHTQYF.

This chain joins TRBV30 and TRBJ2-3; 13 positions agree with TRBD2. Trimming removed 1 base from V and 0 bases from J; junction bases left unmatched: 7. This CDR3 has 18 amino acids. Germline V gives CDR1 GTSNPN, CDR2 SVGIG (reference sequence). The CDR3 sequence: CAWSAGTSGTSSTDTQYF. CDR3 in DNA: TGTGCCTGGAGTGCCGGGACTAGCGGGACCTCTAGCACAGATACGCAGTATTTT.

This clone has just a few counts. This chain uses TRBV30 with TRBJ2-4; 11 positions match TRBD2. The CDR3 has 16 residues. Germline V gene data show CDR1 as GTSNPN and CDR2 as SVGIG (reference sequence). The V gene end was trimmed by 2 bases and the J gene end by 4 bases; junction bases not matched to a gene: 7. The CDR3 DNA is TGTGCCTGGAGTATCACTAGCGGGAGCCGGAAAAACATTCAGTACTTC. Translated, it gives CAWSITSGSRKNIQYF.

Note on this clone: One base away lies a much larger clone, so this may be a sequencing read error. The chain couples TRBV5-1 to TRBJ2-5; D is unresolved. The CDR3 extends over 12 amino acids. Trimming cost V 2 bases and J 1 base, with 3 bases left between them. The germline gives CDR1 SGHRS, CDR2 YFSETQ. CDR3 in DNA: TGCGCCAGCAGCTTCACCCAAGAGACCCAGTACTTC. As protein: CASSFTQETQYF.

This clone was picked up a small number of times. The V gene is TRBV7-9, the J gene TRBJ2-7, with 8 bases identical to TRBD1. The CDR3 is 15 residues long. V was clipped by 5 bases and J by 0 bases; unmatched bases: 6. Germline CDR1 SEHNR, CDR2 FQNEAQ (reference sequence). The CDR3 spells CASSRTGWLSYEQYF. The CDR3 bases are TGTGCCAGCAGCCGGACAGGGTGGCTCTCCTACGAGCAGTACTTC.

This chain uses TRBV10-3 with TRBJ2-7; possibly TRBD1 for D (7 bases). The CDR3 extends over 15 amino acids. With 2 bases removed from V and 1 base from J, the gap between germline ends came to 12 bases. Germline assignment: CDR1 ENHRY and CDR2 SYGVKD. The CDR3, as DNA: TGTGCCATCAGTGAGCCCGCGGGACAGTCCTACGAGCAGTACTTC. This translates into CAISEPAGQSYEQYF.

The sample holds a few counts of this clone. The rearrangement uses TRBV7-9 and TRBJ1-2; perhaps TRBD1 as D (5 bases). Germline V gene data show CDR1 as SEHNR and CDR2 as FQNEAQ (reference sequence). This CDR3 is 14 amino acids long. Trimming shortened V by 2 bases and J by 3 bases, and 10 bases separated the two germline ends. The CDR3 protein is CASSLSRAYYGYTF. For the CDR3, the DNA is TGTGCCAGCAGCTTAAGCAGGGCCTACTATGGCTACACCTTC.

The chain links TRBV7-3 to TRBJ2-5; tentatively, D is TRBD1 (5 bases). This CDR3 comprises 13 residues. Trimming removed 7 bases from V and 5 bases from J, with 14 bases in between. In germline, CDR1 is SGHTA, CDR2 FQGTGA. CDR3 amino acids: CASTLGQGETQYF. The CDR3 DNA sequence: TGTGCCAGCACCCTGGGGCAGGGTGAGACCCAGTACTTC. Combining the CDR3 with reference TRBV7-3 and TRBJ2-5 gives the whole variable domain GAGVSQTPSNKVTEKGKYVELRCDPISGHTALYWYRQSLGQGPEFLIYFQGTGAADDSGLPNDRFFAVRPEGSVSTLKIQRTERGDSAVYLCASTLGQGETQYFGPGTRLLVL.

This clone has only a few counts. This chain links TRBV5-4 with TRBJ1-5; D uncertain. Per germline, CDR1 SGHNT and CDR2 YYREEE (reference sequence). Trimming stripped 4 bases from V and 4 bases from J, with 9 bases between. The CDR3 has 13 amino acids. The CDR3: CASSLEANQPQHF. CDR3 coding DNA: TGTGCCAGCAGCCTCGAAGCTAATCAGCCCCAGCATTTT.

V is TRBV11-2 and J is TRBJ2-5, with 12 bases identical to TRBD2. From germline, CDR1 is SGHAT and CDR2 FQNNGV. Losses at the gene ends were 4 bases for V and 4 bases for J; bases not matched to a gene: 7. The CDR3 runs to 16 residues. CDR3 sequence: CASSSRLAGGPETQYF. The DNA for the CDR3 is TGTGCCAGCAGCTCCCGGCTAGCGGGAGGGCCAGAGACCCAGTACTTC. Full variable domain (remainder filled in from reference TRBV11-2 and TRBJ2-5): EAGVAQSPRYKIIEKRQSVAFWCNPISGHATLYWYQQILGQGPKLLIQFQNNGVVDDSQLPKDRFSAERLKGVDSTLKIQPAKLEDSAVYLCASSSRLAGGPETQYFGPGTRLLVL.

This clone was counted between two and nine times. Other DNA variants within this sample encode the same CDR3. The chain has TRBV4-1 and TRBJ2-5; D call uncertain. Trimming took off 1 base at V and 1 base at J, with 4 bases between the two ends. The germline V gene encodes CDR1 MGHRA and CDR2 YSYEKL. The CDR3 extends over 13 amino acids. CDR3 in amino acids: CASSQGLQETQYF. CDR3 DNA sequence: TGCGCCAGCAGCCAAGGACTCCAAGAGACCCAGTACTTC.

The chain carries TRBV28 and TRBJ2-1, with D perhaps TRBD1 or TRBD2 (5 bases each). Looked up from germline, CDR1 is MDHEN and CDR2 is SYDVKM. V gave up 6 bases and J gave up 3 bases, with 18 bases separating them. The CDR3 is 16 amino acids. The CDR3 loop reads CASSPGRLYRYNEQFF. In nucleotides, the CDR3 is TGTGCCAGCAGCCCAGGGAGACTGTATCGCTACAATGAGCAGTTCTTC.

V is TRBV7-9 and J is TRBJ2-3, with D possibly matching TRBD2 (7 bases). Trimming cost V 4 bases and J 0 bases, with 20 bases left between them. CDR3 length: 18 residues. Germline assignment: CDR1 SEHNR and CDR2 FQNEAQ (reference sequence). The CDR3 is CASSSRGREVPSTDTQYF. CDR3 in DNA: TGTGCCAGCAGCTCCAGGGGTCGGGAGGTACCTAGCACAGATACGCAGTATTTT.

The chain is built from TRBV5-1 and TRBJ2-3, with 9 positions matching TRBD2. V trimming: 0 bases; J trimming: 1 base; junction bases outside the gene matches: 3. Germline V lookup: CDR1 SGHRS, CDR2 YFSETQ. The CDR3 covers 16 residues. CDR3 protein: CASSLAWTSGTDTQYF. The CDR3 coding sequence is TGCGCCAGCAGCTTGGCCTGGACTAGCGGCACAGATACGCAGTATTTT.

Only a few counts were recorded for this clone. This rearrangement joins TRBV18 to TRBJ1-4; TRBD1 aligns across 8 bases. The J segment lost 3 bases and the V segment lost 3 bases, leaving 3 bases of the junction unmatched. CDR3 length: 15 amino acids. Germline CDR1 reads KGHSH; CDR2 reads LQKENI. CDR3 sequence: CASSPTGGPNEKLFF. The CDR3, as DNA: TGTGCCAGCTCACCTACAGGGGGACCTAATGAAAAACTGTTTTTT. Supplemented by reference TRBV18 and TRBJ1-4, the full variable domain reads NAGVMQNPRHLVRRRGQEARLRCSPMKGHSHVYWYRQLPEEGLKFMVYLQKENIIDESGMPKERFSAEFPKEGPSILRIQQVVRGDSAAYFCASSPTGGPNEKLFFGSGTQLSVL.

This clone has only a few counts. V gene TRBV7-2 combines with J gene TRBJ1-2; tentative D call: TRBD1 (6 bases). Between the trimmed V and J ends, which lost 6 bases and 4 bases, there was a span of 15 bases. CDR3 length equals 14 residues. Germline V gene sequence: CDR1 SGHTA, CDR2 FQGNSA. The CDR3 loop is CASRTWDNTYGYTF. CDR3 sequence (DNA): TGTGCCAGCAGGACCTGGGACAACACCTATGGCTACACCTTC. The full variable domain, completed using reference TRBV7-2 and TRBJ1-2, is GAGVSQSPSNKVTEKGKDVELRCDPISGHTALYWYRQSLGQGLEFLIYFQGNSAPDKSGLPSDRFSAERTGGSVSTLTIQRTQQEDSAVYLCASRTWDNTYGYTFGSGTRLTVV.

The chain links TRBV6-1 to TRBJ2-1, with TRBD1 matching 7 bases. The CDR3 covers 15 residues. CDR1 is MNHNS and CDR2 is SASEGT in the germline V gene. V lost 4 bases to trimming and J lost 8 bases; unmatched junction nucleotides: 11. This CDR3 reads CASSVLTGQRHEQFF. The CDR3 nucleotides read TGTGCCAGCAGTGTCCTGACAGGGCAACGTCATGAGCAGTTCTTC.

The chain uses TRBV13 and TRBJ1-1; TRBD1 might be the D (6 bases). This CDR3 spans 14 amino acids. Per the germline V gene, CDR1 is PRHDT and CDR2 is FYEKMQ (reference sequence). The V gene lost 5 bases and the J gene lost 0 bases, with 10 bases spanning the gap. In DNA form, the CDR3 reads TGTGCCAGCAGCGAGCAGGGGATGAACACTGAAGCTTTCTTT. Amino acids: CASSEQGMNTEAFF.

The genes are TRBV7-2 and TRBJ2-1; TRBD2 agrees at 7 bases. This CDR3 has 16 amino acids. V was pared by 5 bases and J by 4 bases, with 11 bases of the junction left unmatched. Germline loops: CDR1 SGHTA, CDR2 FQGNSA. The CDR3 reads CASSTRTRNNYNEQFF. In DNA form, the CDR3 reads TGTGCCAGCAGCACACGGACTAGGAACAATTACAATGAGCAGTTCTTC.

This chain joins TRBV7-6 and TRBJ2-5; 10 bases agree with TRBD1. The CDR3 runs 17 residues. Germline-derived CDR1 and CDR2 are SGHVS and FNYEAQ. V gave up 2 bases and J gave up 4 bases; unmatched junction bases: 10. The CDR3 region has the DNA TGTGCCAGCAGCTTAACCTCCGGGACAGGGGTCGGAGAGACCCAGTACTTC. Translation: CASSLTSGTGVGETQYF.

This chain links TRBV7-9 with TRBJ1-1; D is unresolved. Looked up from germline, CDR1 is SEHNR and CDR2 is FQNEAQ (reference sequence). V was shortened by 8 bases and J by 1 base, with 8 bases between the two germline ends. CDR3 length: 12 amino acids. DNA for the CDR3: TGTGCCAGCCGAACAGAGAACACTGAAGCTTTCTTT. Protein sequence: CASRTENTEAFF.

This clone was observed a few times. The chain joins TRBV14 to TRBJ2-3; D not certain. The V gene lost 5 bases and the J gene lost 8 bases, with 11 bases spanning the gap. Germline CDR1 reads SGHDN; CDR2 reads FVKESK. The CDR3 is 12 residues long. As DNA, the CDR3 is TGTGCCAGCAGCGCTGCGCAAGCTACGCAGTATTTT. Translated, it gives CASSAAQATQYF.